Listed below are T cell receptor beta chains from one sample, sequenced in a study of T cells in Graves' hyperthyroidism and ophthalmopathy. TCRdb independently ran MiXCR on the multiplex PCR reads; one entry per CDR3 protein. The repertoire holds 500,000 to 600,000 distinct CDR3 sequences, with about 20% as singletons. Sequencing was done on a sample of blood. The origin of the receptors is a man between 35 and 55 years old with Graves' ophthalmopathy. Each CDR3 is given with its conserved first and last residue. A D gene is named only where the DNA matches it firmly.

v_call	d_call	cdr3_length	j_call	cdr3_aa
TRBV7-3	TRBD1	17	TRBJ2-2	CASSPVVDRGATGELFF
TRBV7-8	.	14	TRBJ2-1	CASSPSDLRGEQFF
TRBV7-3	.	15	TRBJ2-3	CASSLGSGYTDTQYF
TRBV19	.	15	TRBJ1-1	CASSMTMGAHTEAFF
TRBV20-1	.	16	TRBJ1-4	CSARDPRRGTNEKLFF
TRBV9	.	16	TRBJ2-3	CASSVDPRGTWDTQYF
TRBV30	TRBD1	14	TRBJ1-4	CACSTGGAGEKLFF
TRBV30	.	12	TRBJ1-1	CAWDRENTEAFF
TRBV20-1	TRBD1	16	TRBJ1-6	CSARGQGVSYNSPLHF
TRBV3-1	.	16	TRBJ2-1	CASSQSLGLSENEQFF
TRBV7-6	TRBD1	15	TRBJ2-1	CASSLTSQTGNEQFF
TRBV2	.	15	TRBJ2-5	CASGSAQGGLETQYF
TRBV12-5	.	16	TRBJ2-7	CAGGLITRQDSYEQYF
TRBV10-2	.	17	TRBJ2-2	CASSESPGGGNTGELFF
TRBV12-3/TRBV12-4	.	11	TRBJ1-2	CASSFIYGYTF
TRBV18	TRBD2	17	TRBJ2-7	CASSAEEGAGGVAEQYF
TRBV6-1	.	15	TRBJ1-6	CASRTQGGSRSPLHF
TRBV9	.	17	TRBJ2-2	CASSVNLDYANTGELFF